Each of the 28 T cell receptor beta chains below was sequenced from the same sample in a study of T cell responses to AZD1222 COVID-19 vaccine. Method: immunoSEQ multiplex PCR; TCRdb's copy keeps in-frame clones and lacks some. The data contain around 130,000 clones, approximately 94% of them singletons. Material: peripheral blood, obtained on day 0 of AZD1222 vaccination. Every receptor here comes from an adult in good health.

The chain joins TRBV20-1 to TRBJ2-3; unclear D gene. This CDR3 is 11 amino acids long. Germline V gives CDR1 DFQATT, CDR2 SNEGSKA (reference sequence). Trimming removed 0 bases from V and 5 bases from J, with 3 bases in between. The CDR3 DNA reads TGCAGTGCTAGAGAGGTAGATACGCAGTATTTT. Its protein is CSAREVDTQYF.

The CDR3 is CAISGGTSGSGTQYF. CDR3 in DNA: TGTGCCATCAGTGGAGGGACTAGCGGGAGTGGTACGCAGTATTTT. The genes are TRBV10-3 and TRBJ2-3, with 14 bases that match TRBD2. V was clipped by 4 bases and J by 8 bases; unmatched bases: 5. CDR3 length equals 15 residues. CDR1 is ENHRY, CDR2 SYGVKD, per germline.

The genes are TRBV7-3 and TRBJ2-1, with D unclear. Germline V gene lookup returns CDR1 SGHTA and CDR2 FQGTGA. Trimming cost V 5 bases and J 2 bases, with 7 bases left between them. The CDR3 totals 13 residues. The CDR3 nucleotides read TGTGCCAGCAGCCCTGGGACCTACAATGAGCAGTTCTTC. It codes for CASSPGTYNEQFF.

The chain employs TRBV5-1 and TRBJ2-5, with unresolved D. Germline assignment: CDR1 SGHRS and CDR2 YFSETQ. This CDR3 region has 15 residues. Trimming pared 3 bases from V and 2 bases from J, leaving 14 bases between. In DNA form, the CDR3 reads TGCGCCAGCAGCTCGAGAACGCGGTCGCAAGAGACCCAGTACTTC. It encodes CASSSRTRSQETQYF. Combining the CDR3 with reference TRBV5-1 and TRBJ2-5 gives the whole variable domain KAGVTQTPRYLIKTRGQQVTLSCSPISGHRSVSWYQQTPGQGLQFLFEYFSETQRNKGNFPGRFSGRQFSNSRSEMNVSTLELGDSALYLCASSSRTRSQETQYFGPGTRLLVL.

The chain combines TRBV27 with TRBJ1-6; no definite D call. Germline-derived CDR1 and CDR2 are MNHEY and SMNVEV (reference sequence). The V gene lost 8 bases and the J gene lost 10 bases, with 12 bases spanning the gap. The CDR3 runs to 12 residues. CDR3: CASGGLGSPLHF. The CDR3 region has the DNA TGTGCCAGCGGAGGACTGGGATCACCCCTCCACTTT.

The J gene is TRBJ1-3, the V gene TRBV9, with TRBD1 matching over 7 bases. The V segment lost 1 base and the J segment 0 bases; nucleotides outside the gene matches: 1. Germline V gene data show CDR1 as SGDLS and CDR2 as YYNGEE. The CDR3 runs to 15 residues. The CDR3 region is CASSVTGASGNTIYF. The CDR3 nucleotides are TGTGCCAGCAGCGTAACAGGGGCCTCTGGAAACACCATATATTTT.

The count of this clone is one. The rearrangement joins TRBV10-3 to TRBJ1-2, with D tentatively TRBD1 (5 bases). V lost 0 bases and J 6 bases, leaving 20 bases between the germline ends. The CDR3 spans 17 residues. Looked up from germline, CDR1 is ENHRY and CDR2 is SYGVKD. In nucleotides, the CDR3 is TGTGCCATCAGTGAGTCGAAAACAGGCCTTAACTCAAATGGCTACACCTTC. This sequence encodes CAISESKTGLNSNGYTF.

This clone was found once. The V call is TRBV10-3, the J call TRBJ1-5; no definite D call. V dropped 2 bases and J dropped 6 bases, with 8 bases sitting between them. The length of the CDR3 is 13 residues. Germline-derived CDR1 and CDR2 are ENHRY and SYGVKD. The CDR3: CAISEELGQPQHF. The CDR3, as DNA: TGTGCCATCAGTGAGGAATTGGGTCAGCCCCAGCATTTT.

CDR3 in DNA: TGTGCCAGCAGTGAGACTAGCGTGGCCGGGGAGCTGTTTTTT. It translates to CASSETSVAGELFF. The V and J genes are TRBV2 and TRBJ2-2, with 8 positions matching TRBD2. CDR3 length: 14 amino acids. V trimming: 3 bases; J trimming: 6 bases; junction bases outside the gene matches: 3. The germline V gene encodes CDR1 SNHLY and CDR2 FYNNEI.

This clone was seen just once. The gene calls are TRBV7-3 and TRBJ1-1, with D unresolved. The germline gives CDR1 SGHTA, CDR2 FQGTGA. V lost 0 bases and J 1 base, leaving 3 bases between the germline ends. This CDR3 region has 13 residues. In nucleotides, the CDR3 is TGTGCCAGCAGCTTAACAGCGAACACTGAAGCTTTCTTT. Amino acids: CASSLTANTEAFF.

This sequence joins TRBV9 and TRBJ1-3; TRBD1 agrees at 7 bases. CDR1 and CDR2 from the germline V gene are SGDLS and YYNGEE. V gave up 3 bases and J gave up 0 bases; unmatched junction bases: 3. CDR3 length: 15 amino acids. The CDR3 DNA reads TGTGCCAGCAGCGCCGCAGGGGGCTCTGGAAACACCATATATTTT. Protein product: CASSAAGGSGNTIYF.

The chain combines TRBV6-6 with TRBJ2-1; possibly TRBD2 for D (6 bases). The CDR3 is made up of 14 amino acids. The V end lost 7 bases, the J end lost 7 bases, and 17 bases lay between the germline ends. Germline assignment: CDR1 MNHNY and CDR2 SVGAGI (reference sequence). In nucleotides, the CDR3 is TGTGCCAGCACCAGTTCTCGGGGGTGGAATGAGCAGTTCTTC. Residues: CASTSSRGWNEQFF.

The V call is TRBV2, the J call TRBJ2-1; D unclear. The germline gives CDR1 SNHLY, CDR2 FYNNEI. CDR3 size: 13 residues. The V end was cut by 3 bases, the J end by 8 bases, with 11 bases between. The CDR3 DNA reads TGTGCCAGCAGTGATCAGACTCCCCATGAGCAGTTCTTC. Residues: CASSDQTPHEQFF.

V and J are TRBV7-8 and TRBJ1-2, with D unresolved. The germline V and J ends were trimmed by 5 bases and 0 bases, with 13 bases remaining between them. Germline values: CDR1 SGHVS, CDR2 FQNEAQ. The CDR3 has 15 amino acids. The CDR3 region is CASSLGPRANYGYTF. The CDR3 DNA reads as TGTGCCAGCAGCCTCGGACCGCGAGCTAACTATGGCTACACCTTC.

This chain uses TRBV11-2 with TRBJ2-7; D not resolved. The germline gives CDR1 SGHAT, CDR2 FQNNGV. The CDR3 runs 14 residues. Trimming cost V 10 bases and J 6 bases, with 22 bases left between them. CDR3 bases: TGTGCCACCGCACTCACTCGGCTCGTTGCCGAGCAGTACTTC. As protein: CATALTRLVAEQYF.

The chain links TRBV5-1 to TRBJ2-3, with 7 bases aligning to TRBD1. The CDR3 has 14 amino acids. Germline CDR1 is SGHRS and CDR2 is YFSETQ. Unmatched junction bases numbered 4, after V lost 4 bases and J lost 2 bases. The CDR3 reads CASSTGQATDTQYF. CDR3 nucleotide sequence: TGCGCCAGCAGCACCGGACAGGCCACAGATACGCAGTATTTT.

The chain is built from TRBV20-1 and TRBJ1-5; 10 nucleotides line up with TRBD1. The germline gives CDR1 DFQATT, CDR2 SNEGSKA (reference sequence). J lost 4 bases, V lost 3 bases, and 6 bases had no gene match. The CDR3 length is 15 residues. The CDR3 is CSASKVGQGNQPQHF. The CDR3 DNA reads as TGCAGTGCTAGTAAAGTGGGACAGGGGAATCAGCCCCAGCATTTT.

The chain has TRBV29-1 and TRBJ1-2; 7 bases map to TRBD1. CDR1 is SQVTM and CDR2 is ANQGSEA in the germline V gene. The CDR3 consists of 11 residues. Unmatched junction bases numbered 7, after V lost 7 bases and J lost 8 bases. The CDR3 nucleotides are TGCAGCGGGTCAGGGGGTGACGGCTACACCTTC. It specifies CSGSGGDGYTF.

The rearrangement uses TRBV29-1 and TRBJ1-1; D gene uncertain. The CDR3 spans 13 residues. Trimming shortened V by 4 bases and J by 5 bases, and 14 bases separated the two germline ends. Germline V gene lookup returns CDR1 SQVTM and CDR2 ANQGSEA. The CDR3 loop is CSVVGIVETEAFF. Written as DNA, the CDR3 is TGCAGCGTTGTTGGGATCGTAGAGACTGAAGCTTTCTTT.

The CDR3 reads CASSQRQGGNYGYTF. CDR3 nucleotides: TGTGCCAGCAGCCAACGACAGGGAGGTAACTATGGCTACACCTTC. The chain combines TRBV14 with TRBJ1-2, with 7 bases that match TRBD1. CDR1 is SGHDN and CDR2 is FVKESK in the germline V gene. V shed 2 bases, J shed 1 base, and the junction held 4 bases outside the gene matches. The CDR3 totals 15 residues.

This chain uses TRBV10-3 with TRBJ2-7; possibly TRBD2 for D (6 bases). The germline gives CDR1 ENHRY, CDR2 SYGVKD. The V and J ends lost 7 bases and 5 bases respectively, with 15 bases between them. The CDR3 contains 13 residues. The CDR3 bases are TGTGCCATCAATCCCAGGGAGGATCACGAGCAGTACTTC. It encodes CAINPREDHEQYF.

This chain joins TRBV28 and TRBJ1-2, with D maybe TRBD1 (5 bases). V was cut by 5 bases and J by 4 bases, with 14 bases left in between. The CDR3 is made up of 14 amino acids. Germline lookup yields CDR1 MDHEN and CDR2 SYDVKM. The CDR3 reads CASSNQGPLYGYTF. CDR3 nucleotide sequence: TGTGCCAGCAGTAATCAGGGACCCCTCTATGGCTACACCTTC.

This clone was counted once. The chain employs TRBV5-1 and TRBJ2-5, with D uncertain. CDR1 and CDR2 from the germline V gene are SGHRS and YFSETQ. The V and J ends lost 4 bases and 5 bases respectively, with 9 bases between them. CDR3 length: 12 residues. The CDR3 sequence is CASSPEGETQYF. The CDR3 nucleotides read TGCGCCAGCAGCCCCGAAGGGGAGACCCAGTACTTC.

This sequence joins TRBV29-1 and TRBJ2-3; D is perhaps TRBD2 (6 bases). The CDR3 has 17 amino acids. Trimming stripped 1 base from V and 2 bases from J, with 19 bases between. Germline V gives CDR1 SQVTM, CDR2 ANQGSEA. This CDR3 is CSVEGPYLGLLTDTQYF. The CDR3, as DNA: TGCAGCGTTGAAGGCCCATACCTGGGACTCCTCACAGATACGCAGTATTTT.

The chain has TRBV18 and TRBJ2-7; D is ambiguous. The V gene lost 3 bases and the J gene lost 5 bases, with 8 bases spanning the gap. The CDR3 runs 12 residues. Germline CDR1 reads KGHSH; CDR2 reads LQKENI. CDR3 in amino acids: CASSPSSHEQYF. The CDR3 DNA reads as TGTGCCAGCTCACCTTCTTCCCACGAGCAGTACTTC.

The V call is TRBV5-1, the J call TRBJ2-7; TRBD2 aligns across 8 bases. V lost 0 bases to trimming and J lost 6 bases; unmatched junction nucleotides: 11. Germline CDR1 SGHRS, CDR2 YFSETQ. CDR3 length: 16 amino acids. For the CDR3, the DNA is TGCGCCAGCAGCTTGGGTCCAGCGGGAGAAGTTGGCGAGCAGTACTTC. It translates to CASSLGPAGEVGEQYF. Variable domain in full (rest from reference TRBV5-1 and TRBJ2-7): KAGVTQTPRYLIKTRGQQVTLSCSPISGHRSVSWYQQTPGQGLQFLFEYFSETQRNKGNFPGRFSGRQFSNSRSEMNVSTLELGDSALYLCASSLGPAGEVGEQYFGPGTRLTVT.

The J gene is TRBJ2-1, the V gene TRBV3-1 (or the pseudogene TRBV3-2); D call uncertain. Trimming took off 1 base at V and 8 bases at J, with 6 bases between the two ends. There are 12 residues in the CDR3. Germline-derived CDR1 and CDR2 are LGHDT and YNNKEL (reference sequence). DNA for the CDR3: TGTGCCAGCAGCCAAGCCGACTATGAGCAGTTCTTC. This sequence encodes CASSQADYEQFF.

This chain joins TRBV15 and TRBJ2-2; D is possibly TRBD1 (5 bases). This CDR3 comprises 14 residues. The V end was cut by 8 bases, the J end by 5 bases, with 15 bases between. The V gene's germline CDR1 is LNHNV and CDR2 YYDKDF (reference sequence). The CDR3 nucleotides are TGTGCCACCGGGGCAGGGTTGGCAACCGGGGAGCTGTTTTTT. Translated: CATGAGLATGELFF.